The T cell receptor (beta chain) under discussion was sequenced for a study of OX40 agonist ivuxolimab in advanced cancers. Study-wide context: Ivuxolimab, which patients received intravenously every 2 weeks, was dosed at 0.01 to 10 mg/kg.

Germline CDR1 LNHNV, CDR2 YYDKDF (reference sequence). This CDR3 region has 15 residues. Trimming removed 0 bases at V and 6 bases at J, with 12 bases between. The data were produced by immunoSEQ multiplex PCR, yet TCRdb's version contains in-frame clones alone and is incomplete. This table holds 50,000 to 55,000 clones, around 87% found once. The sequences come from CD4+ or CD8+ T cells sorted from blood, collected in a trial of the OX40 agonist ivuxolimab. The receptor's source is an adult with an advanced solid tumor such as melanoma, head and neck, liver or kidney cancer. The J gene is TRBJ1-5, the V gene TRBV15; D gene uncertain. The CDR3 sequence: CATSRELNSLQPQHF. Written as DNA, the CDR3 is TGTGCCACCAGCAGAGAACTAAACAGTCTTCAGCCCCAGCATTTT.